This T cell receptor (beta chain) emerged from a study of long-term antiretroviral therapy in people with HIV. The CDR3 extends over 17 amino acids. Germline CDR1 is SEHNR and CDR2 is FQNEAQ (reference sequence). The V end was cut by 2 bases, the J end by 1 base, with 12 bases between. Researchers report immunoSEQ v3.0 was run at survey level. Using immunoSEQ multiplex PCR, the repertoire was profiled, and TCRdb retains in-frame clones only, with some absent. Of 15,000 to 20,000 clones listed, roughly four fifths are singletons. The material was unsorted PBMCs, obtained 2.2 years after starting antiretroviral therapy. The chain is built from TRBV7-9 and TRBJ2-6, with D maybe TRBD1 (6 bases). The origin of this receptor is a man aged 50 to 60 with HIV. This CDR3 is CASSLFQGMSGANVLTF. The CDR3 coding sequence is TGTGCCAGCAGCTTATTTCAGGGGATGTCTGGGGCCAACGTCCTGACTTTC.